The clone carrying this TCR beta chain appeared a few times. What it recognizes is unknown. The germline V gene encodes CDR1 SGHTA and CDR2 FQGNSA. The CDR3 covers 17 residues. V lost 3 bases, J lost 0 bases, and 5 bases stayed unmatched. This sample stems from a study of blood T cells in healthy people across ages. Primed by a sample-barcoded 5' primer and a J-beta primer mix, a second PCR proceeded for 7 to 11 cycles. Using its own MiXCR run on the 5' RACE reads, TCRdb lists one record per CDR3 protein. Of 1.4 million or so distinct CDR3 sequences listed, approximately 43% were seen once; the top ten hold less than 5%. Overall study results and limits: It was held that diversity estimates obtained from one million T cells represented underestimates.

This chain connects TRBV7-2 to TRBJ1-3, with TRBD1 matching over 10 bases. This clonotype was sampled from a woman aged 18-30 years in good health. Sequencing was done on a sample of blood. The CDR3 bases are TGTGCCAGCAGCTTTGACGGGACAGGGGTCTCTGGAAACACCATATATTTT. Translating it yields CASSFDGTGVSGNTIYF. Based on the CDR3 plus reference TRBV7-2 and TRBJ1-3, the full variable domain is GAGVSQSPSNKVTEKGKDVELRCDPISGHTALYWYRQSLGQGLEFLIYFQGNSAPDKSGLPSDRFSAERTGGSVSTLTIQRTQQEDSAVYLCASSFDGTGVSGNTIYFGEGSWLTVV.